The present entry profiles one T cell receptor (beta chain) with its context. Its cognate antigen is unknown. The data are from a study of graft-versus-host responses after intestinal transplantation. Study in general: Each recipient received a multivisceral, liver-intestinal, or isolated intestinal graft. The recipients all started with anti-thymocyte globulin induction and then took tacrolimus and steroids for about three years.

This table comes from immunoSEQ multiplex PCR, and its TCRdb copy is limited to in-frame clones, with some not included. Of about 120,000 clones detected, 90% appear once; the ten largest clones hold roughly 0.2%. CDR1 and CDR2 from the germline V gene are KGHSH and LQKENI. This CDR3 region has 15 residues. V lost 5 bases and J lost 0; bases outside the gene matches: 2. Study-level results: Recipient marrow harbored GvH clones, some of which surfaced first in ileum or blood. Circulating GvH clone levels at their peak were associated with HvG declines (early post-transplant).

The specimen was unstimulated CD4+ T cells sorted from spleen or lymph node cells, collected before intestinal transplant. This clonotype was sampled from a human donor who received an intestinal transplant. This sequence joins TRBV18 and TRBJ2-2; 8 nucleotides line up with TRBD2. The CDR3 protein is CASSKGLANTGELFF. CDR3 sequence (DNA): TGTGCCAGCTCAAAGGGACTAGCGAACACCGGGGAGCTGTTTTTT.